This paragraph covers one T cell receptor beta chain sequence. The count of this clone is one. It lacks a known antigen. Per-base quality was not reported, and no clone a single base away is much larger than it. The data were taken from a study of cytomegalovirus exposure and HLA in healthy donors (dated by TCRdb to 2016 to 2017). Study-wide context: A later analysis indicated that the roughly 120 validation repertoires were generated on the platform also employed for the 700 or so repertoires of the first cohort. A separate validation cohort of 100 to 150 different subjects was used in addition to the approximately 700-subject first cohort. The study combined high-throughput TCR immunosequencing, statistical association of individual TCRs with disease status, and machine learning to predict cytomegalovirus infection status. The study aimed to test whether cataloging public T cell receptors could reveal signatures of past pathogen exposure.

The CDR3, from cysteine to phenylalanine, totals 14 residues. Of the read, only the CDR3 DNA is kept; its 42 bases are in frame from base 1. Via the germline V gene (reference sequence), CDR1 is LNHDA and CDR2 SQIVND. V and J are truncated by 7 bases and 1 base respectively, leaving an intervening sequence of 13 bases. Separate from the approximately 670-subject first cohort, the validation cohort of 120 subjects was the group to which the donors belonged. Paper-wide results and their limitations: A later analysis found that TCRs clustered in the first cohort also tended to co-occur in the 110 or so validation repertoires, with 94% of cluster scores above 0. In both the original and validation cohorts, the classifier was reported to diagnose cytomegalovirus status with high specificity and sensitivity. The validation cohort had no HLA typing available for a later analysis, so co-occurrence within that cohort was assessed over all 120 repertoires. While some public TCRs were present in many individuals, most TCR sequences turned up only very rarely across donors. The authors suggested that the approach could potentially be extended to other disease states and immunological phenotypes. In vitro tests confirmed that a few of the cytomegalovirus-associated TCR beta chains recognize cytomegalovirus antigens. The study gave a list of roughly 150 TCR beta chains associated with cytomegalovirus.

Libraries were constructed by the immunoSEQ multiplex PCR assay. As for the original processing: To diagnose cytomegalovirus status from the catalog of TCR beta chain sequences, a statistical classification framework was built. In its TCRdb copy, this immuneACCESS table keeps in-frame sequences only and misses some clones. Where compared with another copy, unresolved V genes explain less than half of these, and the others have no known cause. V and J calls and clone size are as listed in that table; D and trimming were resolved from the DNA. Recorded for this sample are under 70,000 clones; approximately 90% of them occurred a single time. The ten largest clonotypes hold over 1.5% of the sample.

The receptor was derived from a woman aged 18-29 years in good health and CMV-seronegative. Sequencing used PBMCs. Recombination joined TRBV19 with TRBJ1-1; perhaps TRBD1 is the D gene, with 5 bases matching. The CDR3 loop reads CASTQGLRNTEAFF. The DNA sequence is TGTGCCAGTACCCAGGGACTGAGGAACACTGAAGCTTTCTTT.